Sequencing of this TCR beta chain was carried out in a study of cytomegalovirus exposure and HLA in healthy donors. Study results and caveats: Accurate prediction of most subjects' HLA-A and HLA-B alleles from TCR beta sequences was reported.

All the people who gave samples were healthy bone marrow donors. Of note for this clone: As yet, its antigen is unknown.

Between the trimmed V and J ends, which lost 0 bases and 8 bases, there was a span of 13 bases. Germline loops: CDR1 MNHEY, CDR2 SVGAGI. The CDR3 sequence is 14 residues long. The study ran its PCR with 60 Vbeta and 13 Jbeta primers. Authors' processing steps: A follow-up analysis tallied tens of millions of unique TCR beta chains, roughly 11 million shared. TCRdb's copy holds only in-frame clones and misses some; the assay was immunoSEQ multiplex PCR. D and trimming come from the DNA, and the V and J calls and clone size come from that table. The data show about 46,000 clones, and the top ten clones hold under 1.3%.

This sequence joins TRBV6-5 and TRBJ1-2, with a weak D call TRBD1 (5 bases). Material: PBMCs. This clonotype originated in a woman between 40 and 55 years old in good health and CMV-seronegative. The CDR3 protein is CASSYSWQGGGYTF. Written as DNA, the CDR3 is TGTGCCAGCAGTTACTCGTGGCAGGGAGGCGGCTACACCTTC.